This TCR beta chain is drawn from a study of cytomegalovirus exposure and HLA in healthy donors. The wider study: From 150 million to 200 million T cells, an earlier analysis saw 120 million or so unique TCR beta sequences.

This CDR3 contains 16 residues. Germline lookup yields CDR1 SQVTM and CDR2 ANQGSEA. V lost 6 bases to trimming and J lost 0 bases, with 15 bases between them. Amplification used 60 Vbeta primers and 13 Jbeta primers. Generated by immunoSEQ multiplex PCR, the TCRdb table keeps only in-frame clones and is missing some. The sample gives 200,000 to 250,000 clones, 75% to 85% of which show up once; around 3% is in the top ten. In its sample, this clone was seen once. Unrecorded immune exposures were likely, despite nominal health at sampling. Source material: PBMCs. The chain recombines TRBV29-1 with TRBJ2-6; D not certain. This TCR was recovered from a woman between 40 and 55 years old in good health and CMV-seronegative. The CDR3 DNA reads as TGCAGCGTAGCGCCGGGTTACTTCTCTGGGGCCAACGTCCTGACTTTC. The encoded protein is CSVAPGYFSGANVLTF.